The clone carrying this T cell receptor beta chain was counted at least ten times. Its target is not known. The authors obtained over 160 million TCR-beta sequences from 15-18 subjects per sequencing run. TCRdb called the 5' RACE reads again in MiXCR, with one record for every CDR3 protein. The repertoire holds 50,000 to 65,000 distinct CDR3 sequences, more than 4% seen once, with approximately 3.5% in the top ten. This sample was included in a study of neurological immune-mediated disorders. Study results and limitations: The multiple sclerosis repertoire cluster had no association with any clinical or MRI feature. The phylogenetic placement of 18 of 34 multiple sclerosis patients' repertoires in one related-CDR3 cluster constitutes a possible signature.

V was pared by 1 base and J by 7 bases, with 8 bases of the junction left unmatched. CDR3 length: 15 residues. Looked up from germline, CDR1 is LGHDT and CDR2 is YNNKEL (reference sequence). The chain combines TRBV3-1 with TRBJ1-2; TRBD1 matches 8 bases. What was sequenced was PBMCs. The receptor was isolated from a woman aged 50 to 65 with multiple sclerosis. The DNA for the CDR3 is TGTGCCAGCAGCCAAGTCCAGGGGGCGAGCGGTGGCTACACCTTC. Translating gives CASSQVQGASGGYTF.